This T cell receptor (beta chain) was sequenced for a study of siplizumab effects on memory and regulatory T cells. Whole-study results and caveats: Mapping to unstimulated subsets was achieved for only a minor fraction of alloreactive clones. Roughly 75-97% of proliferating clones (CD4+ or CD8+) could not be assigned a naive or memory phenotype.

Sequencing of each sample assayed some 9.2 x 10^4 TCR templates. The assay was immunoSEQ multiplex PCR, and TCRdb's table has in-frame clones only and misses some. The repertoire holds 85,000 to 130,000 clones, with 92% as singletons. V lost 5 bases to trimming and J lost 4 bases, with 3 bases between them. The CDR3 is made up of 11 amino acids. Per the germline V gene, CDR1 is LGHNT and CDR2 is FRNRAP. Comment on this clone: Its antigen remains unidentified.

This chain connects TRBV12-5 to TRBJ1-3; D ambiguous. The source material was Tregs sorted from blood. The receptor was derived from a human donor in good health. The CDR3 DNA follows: TGTGCTAGTGGTCTAGGAAACACCATATATTTT. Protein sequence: CASGLGNTIYF.